This T cell receptor beta chain derives from a study of Ad26.COV2.S vaccination and SARS-CoV-2 variants (dated by TCRdb to the early 2020s). Describing the broader study: Vaccine-arm donors were drawn from COV1001, a multicentre, randomized, double-blind, placebo-controlled phase I-IIa trial of Ad26.COV2.S in healthy adults. The TCR-sequenced set comprised approximately 32 samples: some 19 Ad26.COV2.S vaccine recipients, 5 placebo recipients and 8 SARS-CoV-2 convalescent individuals. Sequencing of the TCRbeta repertoire served to evaluate the specificity and breadth of SARS-CoV-2-reactive T cell receptors following Ad26.COV2.S vaccination. Trial participants were randomized into five groups of five: low-dose or high-dose Ad26.COV2.S given once or twice, or placebo on both occasions. Investigators remained blinded to trial group allocation during experiments and outcome assessment. Ad26.COV2.S was administered intramuscularly at 5 x 10^10 or 1 x 10^11 viral particles, either as a single shot or as two shots given 56 days apart. The full study reports these points: Comparable non-spike TCR breadth was observed between vaccine and placebo recipients, consistent with only spike being contained in the vaccine. Substantial breadth of spike-specific CD8+ and CD4+ T cell responses was reported after vaccination. The study was not powered for comparison of responses between vaccine doses or regimens. Ad26.COV2.S recipients had higher spike-specific TCR breadth than placebo recipients (P = 0.0014). According to the authors, total T cell responses may have been underestimated by the TCR breadth and depth analyses.

TCRbeta CDR3 regions were sequenced with the immunoSEQ Assay. After extraction, genomic DNA underwent amplification by bias-controlled multiplex PCR, followed by high-throughput sequencing. The original pipeline was this. To quantify the absolute abundance of every unique TCRbeta CDR3 region, sequences were collapsed and filtered. T cell fraction was estimated by normalizing TCRbeta template counts to usable DNA, which was measured by amplifying reference genes present in all nucleated cells. Repertoire TCRs were annotated as SARS-CoV-2-specific when V gene, CDR3 amino acid sequence and J gene were exactly matched to a known reactive TCR set. The reference SARS-CoV-2 TCR set was obtained from MIRA and was filtered for enrichment in COVID-19-positive ImmuneCODE repertoires, whereby public or cross-reactive TCRs were removed. Drawing on the MIRA antigens, annotated TCRs were analysed further at the level of specific ORF or position within ORF. Breadth was defined as the number of annotated unique rearrangements divided by the total number of unique productive rearrangements, and depth was defined as the summed frequency of the annotated unique rearrangements. TCR breadth was compared between groups using two-sided Wilcoxon rank-sum tests. TCRdb took over this immuneACCESS table, retaining in-frame rearrangements with V and J assigned. Such tables are incomplete; in checked studies, under half of the missing clones stem from an unresolved V gene, and the remainder is unexplained. Clonal size and the V and J genes are those of that table, whereas D and trimming came from the DNA. The sample table holds around 310,000 clones, of which roughly 90% were seen once. 5% to 6.5% of the sample rests with the top ten.

This clone has a handful of counts. The antigen it binds to is not known. Per-base quality was not reported, and no clone a single base away is much larger than it. The CDR3 spans 14 residues, from the cysteine through the phenylalanine. The sequence is cut down to CDR3 DNA, 42 bases in frame from base 1. Sequences MNHEY (CDR1) and SMNVEV (CDR2) are obtained from the germline V gene (reference sequence). V lost 3 bases and J lost 1 base; the stretch between them is 9 bases long. The sample's treatment or condition label, in plain terms: over 15 received Ad26.COV2.S at low or high dose, single or two shots; five or six received placebo; per-sample allocation not given. Repertoires of vaccine and placebo recipients were sequenced from samples taken on day 63 after the first injection. In Cohort 1b, fewer than 30 adults aged 18-55 years were enrolled at a single site in Boston, USA, between 29 July and 7 August 2020. Ad26.COV2.S was a replication-incompetent adenovirus type 26 vector that expressed a prefusion-stabilized SARS-CoV-2 spike protein derived from the original Wuhan strain.

The V gene is TRBV27 and the J gene is TRBJ1-1; a tentative D call is TRBD1 (5 bases match). The sequence was obtained from a person aged 18-65 years who received the Ad26.COV2.S COVID-19 vaccine or a placebo. This specimen consisted of peripheral blood, obtained in a trial of Ad26.COV2.S vaccine versus placebo. The sequenced DNA is TGTGCCAGCAGTTTGAGGGGCTGGAACACTGAAGCTTTCTTT. Translated, it reads CASSLRGWNTEAFF.